The 15 T cell receptor beta chains given below trace back to one sample, sequenced in a study of Ad26.COV2.S vaccination and SARS-CoV-2 variants. Produced via immunoSEQ multiplex PCR; TCRdb's table is partial and in-frame only. The table shows about 350,000 clones, with 75% to 90% occurring only once. Treatment given: over 15 received Ad26.COV2.S at low or high dose, single or two shots; several received placebo; per-sample allocation not given. The samples date from day 63 after the first vaccine or placebo injection. Sample: peripheral blood, taken in a trial of Ad26.COV2.S vaccine versus placebo. Receptors originate from a person aged 18 to 59 who received the Ad26.COV2.S COVID-19 vaccine or a placebo.

The chain is built from TRBV6-2 or TRBV6-3 and TRBJ2-5; D ambiguous. V was shortened by 2 bases and J by 3 bases, with 7 bases between the two germline ends. The CDR3 has 13 residues. Germline V gives CDR1 MNHEY, CDR2 SVGEGT. CDR3 amino acids: CASSYRQEETQYF. The CDR3, as DNA: TGTGCCAGCAGTTACCGCCAAGAAGAGACCCAGTACTTC.

The rearrangement links TRBV4-1 to TRBJ2-3, with D tentatively TRBD2 (7 bases). The V end was cut by 5 bases, the J end by 3 bases, with 15 bases between. There are 15 residues in the CDR3. Germline CDR1 reads MGHRA; CDR2 reads YSYEKL. The CDR3 sequence: CASSKGGGWTDTQYF. The DNA for the CDR3 is TGCGCCAGCAGCAAAGGGGGGGGATGGACAGATACGCAGTATTTT.

The chain couples TRBV3-1 (or the pseudogene TRBV3-2) to TRBJ2-3, with D unresolved. CDR3 size: 14 residues. V dropped 1 base and J dropped 3 bases, with 8 bases sitting between them. Looked up from germline, CDR1 is LGHDT and CDR2 is YNNKEL (reference sequence). In DNA, the CDR3 is TGTGCCAGCAGCCAAGTCCCACTAACAGATACGCAGTATTTT. This translates into CASSQVPLTDTQYF.

This chain uses TRBV18 with TRBJ1-2; D is unclear. CDR1 and CDR2 (germline): KGHSH, LQKENI. Trimming removed 3 bases from V and 0 bases from J, with 5 bases in between. CDR3 length: 13 residues. The chain's CDR3 is CASSPEANYGYTF. The CDR3 bases are TGTGCCAGCTCACCTGAAGCTAACTATGGCTACACCTTC.

This rearrangement joins TRBV11-2 to TRBJ2-3; D possibly corresponds to TRBD2 (6 bases). This CDR3 is built from 15 residues. Per the germline V gene, CDR1 is SGHAT and CDR2 is FQNNGV. Trimming stripped 3 bases from V and 2 bases from J, with 12 bases between. CDR3 nucleotide sequence: TGTGCCAGCAGCTTGGGGGGTCACTCCACAGATACGCAGTATTTT. It encodes CASSLGGHSTDTQYF.

The gene calls are TRBV11-2 and TRBJ1-6; 7 bases align to TRBD1. V was clipped by 8 bases and J by 7 bases; unmatched bases: 11. Germline V lookup: CDR1 SGHAT, CDR2 FQNNGV. There are 15 residues in the CDR3. The CDR3: CASRKGQGENSPLHF. The CDR3 nucleotides read TGTGCCAGCCGTAAGGGTCAGGGGGAAAATTCACCCCTCCACTTT.

J is TRBJ1-3 and V is TRBV28, with unresolved D. CDR1 and CDR2 from the germline V gene are MDHEN and SYDVKM. The CDR3 is 14 residues long. V gave up 2 bases and J gave up 0 bases, with 5 bases separating them. The CDR3 protein is CASSLDFSGNTIYF. CDR3 DNA sequence: TGTGCCAGCAGTTTAGACTTCTCTGGAAACACCATATATTTT.

The gene calls are TRBV7-2 and TRBJ1-2; D is possibly TRBD1 (5 bases). This CDR3 contains 13 residues. The germline gives CDR1 SGHTA, CDR2 FQGNSA. Trimming left V 6 bases short and J 4 bases short, with 12 bases between. This CDR3 reads CASRPPGLYGYTF. The CDR3 DNA is TGTGCCAGCAGACCACCGGGACTCTATGGCTACACCTTC.

The chain employs TRBV5-4 and TRBJ1-4; TRBD1 is a possible D gene (5 bases). Looked up from germline, CDR1 is SGHNT and CDR2 is YYREEE (reference sequence). Trimming took off 4 bases at V and 10 bases at J, with 23 bases between the two ends. There are 16 residues in the CDR3. As DNA, the CDR3 is TGTGCCAGCAGCAGCGATCCGGGACGAGCTATAGGAAAACTGTTTTTT. Translation: CASSSDPGRAIGKLFF.

This chain links TRBV6-2 or TRBV6-3 with TRBJ2-7; D is uncertain. The CDR3 extends over 12 amino acids. The germline CDR1 and CDR2 sequences are MNHEY and SVGEGT. The V end was cut by 2 bases, the J end by 1 base, with 3 bases between. The CDR3 DNA reads as TGTGCCAGCAGTTACCAGTCCTACGAGCAGTACTTC. Amino acids: CASSYQSYEQYF.

The chain recombines TRBV27 with TRBJ1-1; D is unclear. Looked up from germline, CDR1 is MNHEY and CDR2 is SMNVEV (reference sequence). The V gene lost 3 bases and the J gene lost 1 base, with 9 bases spanning the gap. This CDR3 region has 14 residues. CDR3 nucleotide sequence: TGTGCCAGCAGTTTTGTGGGCAAGAACACTGAAGCTTTCTTT. This translates into CASSFVGKNTEAFF.

Comments on this clone: Since a much larger clone is just one base distant, this may be a read error. This chain links TRBV6-6 with TRBJ1-4; D not certain. Per the germline V gene, CDR1 is MNHNY and CDR2 is SVGAGI (reference sequence). The CDR3 is 13 amino acids. V lost 2 bases to trimming and J lost 4 bases, with 5 bases between them. CDR3 amino acids: CASSYGSNEKLFF. The CDR3 nucleotides are TGTGCCAGCAGTTACGGCAGTAATGAAAAACTGTTTTTT.

The chain carries TRBV29-1 and TRBJ2-4, with 8 bases fitting TRBD1. V trimming: 4 bases; J trimming: 4 bases; junction bases outside the gene matches: 0. Per germline, CDR1 SQVTM and CDR2 ANQGSEA. CDR3 size: 12 residues. The CDR3 here is CSVGQGKNIQYF. As DNA, the CDR3 is TGCAGCGTTGGACAGGGGAAAAACATTCAGTACTTC. Supplemented by reference TRBV29-1 and TRBJ2-4, the full variable domain reads SAVISQKPSRDICQRGTSLTIQCQVDSQVTMMFWYRQQPGQSLTLIATANQGSEATYESGFVIDKFPISRPNLTFSTLTVSNMSPEDSSIYLCSVGQGKNIQYFGAGTRLSVL.

This clone occurred once. The rearrangement uses TRBV3-1 (or the pseudogene TRBV3-2) and TRBJ2-2; D uncertain. Germline V gene sequence: CDR1 LGHDT, CDR2 YNNKEL (reference sequence). Trimming pared 3 bases from V and 0 bases from J, leaving 8 bases between. The CDR3 is 15 amino acids. For the CDR3, the DNA is TGTGCCAGCAGCCATACATCATCGAACACCGGGGAGCTGTTTTTT. Amino acids: CASSHTSSNTGELFF.

The rearrangement links TRBV28 to TRBJ1-2, with D tentatively TRBD1 (6 bases). V was trimmed by 5 bases and J by 8 bases, leaving 18 bases between them. This CDR3 is 14 amino acids long. The V gene's germline CDR1 is MDHEN and CDR2 SYDVKM. CDR3 coding DNA: TGTGCCAGCAGTCAGTACAGGGCCCTGAGGGGCTACACCTTC. Its protein is CASSQYRALRGYTF.